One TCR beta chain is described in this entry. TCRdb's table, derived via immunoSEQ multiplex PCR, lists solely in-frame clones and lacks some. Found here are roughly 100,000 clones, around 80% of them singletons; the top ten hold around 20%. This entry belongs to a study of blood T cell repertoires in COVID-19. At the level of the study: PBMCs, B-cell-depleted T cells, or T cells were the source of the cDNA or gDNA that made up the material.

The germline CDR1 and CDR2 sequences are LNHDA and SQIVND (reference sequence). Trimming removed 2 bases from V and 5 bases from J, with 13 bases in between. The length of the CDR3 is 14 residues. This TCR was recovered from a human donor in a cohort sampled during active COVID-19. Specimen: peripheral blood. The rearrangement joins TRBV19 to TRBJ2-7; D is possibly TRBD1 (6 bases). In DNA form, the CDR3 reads TGTGCCAGTAGTATACCAGGGGAGAAGGACGAGCAGTACTTC. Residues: CASSIPGEKDEQYF.